The entry that follows covers one T cell receptor beta chain sequence. No cognate antigen has been identified for it. The sample holds no much larger clone one base away, and base qualities are not on file. Reading the germline V gene gives CDR1 MGHRA and CDR2 YSYEKL. V and J are truncated by 2 bases and 1 base respectively, leaving an intervening sequence of 12 bases. The CDR3, cysteine through phenylalanine, is 15 amino acids long. CDR3 DNA is the only sequence kept; it has 45 bases, read in frame from the first base. The entry originates in a study of blood T cells in healthy people across ages (dated by TCRdb to 2013 to 2016). Regarding the study in general: Template switching captured roughly one uniquely barcoded TCR beta cDNA molecule per two T cells in model experiments. To track age-related changes in TCR beta repertoire diversity, the study relied on deep sequencing normalized with unique cDNA molecular identifiers. Donors were grouped into four age groups: young (average approximately 16 years), middle-aged (roughly 40), aged (around 60) and long-lived (just over 80). To avoid experimental bias, donors of different ages were spread randomly across the sequencing lanes. The study analyzed two additional independent replicas of 1 million unique cDNA reads from the same blood draw for two donors, one aged 18 to 29 and one aged 80 or older.

Preparation of the library involved 5' RACE. Sequencing was carried out with an Illumina HiSeq 2500. The second PCR ran for roughly 7 to 11 cycles and used a J-beta primer mix along with a sample-barcoded 5' primer. Each TCR beta cDNA molecule received a unique molecular identifier from a template-switch 5' adaptor carrying 12 random nucleotides. Each sample yielded at least 2.5 million CDR3-containing paired-end reads. First-strand cDNA synthesis was performed from all RNA using the Mint cDNA synthesis kit, with priming by a TRBC-specific oligonucleotide. Following uracil-DNA glycosylase treatment, all cDNA underwent a first 18-cycle PCR with the universal primers M1SS and BC2_uni_R. Turning to the authors' computational methods: For normalization, 1 million high-quality reads were randomly selected from each sample, with every read carrying a distinct molecular identifier. Reads sharing molecular identifiers were discarded rather than binned into consensus sequences. CDR3 identification, clonotype clustering and error correction used MiTCR with a Q25 quality threshold and the strictest error-elimination algorithm. Lower-bound total TCR beta diversity was estimated with a nonparametric unseen species model using Euler transformation. Starting from the raw public reads, TCRdb applied fastp trimming at Q25, assembled clones with MiXCR and retained in-frame beta chains. Each entry merges the rows of one CDR3 protein and shows their most common DNA and genes. The V and J calls were determined by TCRdb, not by the authors. This sample is represented by approximately 800,000 distinct CDR3 sequences; less than 70% of them were singletons. The top ten clonotypes cover approximately 40% of the sample.

The donors were some 36 Caucasian individuals from Russia, aged roughly 6 to 100 years, who were systemically healthy. Ten milliliters of peripheral blood were drawn from each donor into EDTA-treated Vacutainer tubes. Ficoll-Paque density-gradient centrifugation was used to isolate PBMCs, with at least 7 million per sample. Total RNA, at least 6 micrograms per sample, was extracted from PBMCs with Trizol reagent. For every donor, an aliquot of PBMCs went through flow cytometry to measure the percentages of naive CD45RAhigh/CD27high T cells. General findings and caveats noted by the study authors: Compared with the aged group, the long-lived group had more naive CD4+ T cells, fewer expanded clones and increased TCR diversity, suggesting age selection. A strong correlation was found between observed TCR beta diversity and the percentage of naive T cells measured by flow cytometry. Donor CMV infection status was unknown, potentially confounding age-related changes in expanded clonotypes. Since profiling was done on bulk unsorted PBMCs, naive and antigen-experienced compartments could not be conclusively compared. Estimates of total diversity based on one million sequenced T cells were regarded as lower bounds and as underestimates. Observed TCR beta diversity per million T cells fell roughly linearly with age, and a significant reduction was already apparent by age around 39.

The TCR comes from a man older than 75 in good health. The specimen was blood. The chain employs TRBV4-1 and TRBJ2-7, with TRBD2 perhaps the D gene, on 6 matching bases. The nucleotide sequence reads TGCGCCAGCAGCCAAACAAGGGACTGGTCCTACGAGCAGTACTTC. This sequence encodes CASSQTRDWSYEQYF.